Below are 24 T cell receptor beta chains sequenced from a single sample in a study of blood T cell repertoires in COVID-19. Profiled with immunoSEQ multiplex PCR; TCRdb holds only in-frame clones, not every one. The top ten hold roughly 13% of the sample, which has about 79,000 clones, around 89% seen once. Sequencing was done on a sample of peripheral blood. These receptors were taken from a man aged 70 or older with active or convalescent COVID-19.

V usage is TRBV29-1 and J usage is TRBJ2-7, with D hard to call. The germline V gene encodes CDR1 SQVTM and CDR2 ANQGSEA. This CDR3 is built from 13 residues. Trimming left V 3 bases short and J 0 bases short, with 9 bases between. CDR3 loop: CSVENSYSYEQYF. The CDR3 DNA is TGCAGCGTTGAGAATAGCTACTCCTACGAGCAGTACTTC.

The J gene is TRBJ2-7, the V gene TRBV2; TRBD1 agrees at 12 bases. This CDR3 contains 15 residues. Trimming removed 3 bases from V and 5 bases from J; junction bases left unmatched: 5. Germline V gene sequence: CDR1 SNHLY, CDR2 FYNNEI. The CDR3 region is CASSDWGQGAHEQYF. For the CDR3, the DNA is TGTGCCAGCAGTGATTGGGGACAGGGGGCCCACGAGCAGTACTTC.

This sequence joins TRBV23-1 and TRBJ2-7; TRBD1 agrees at 11 bases. TRBV23-1 has ORF status, its function being uncertain. This CDR3 spans 19 amino acids. V lost 4 bases to trimming and J lost 5 bases; unmatched junction nucleotides: 19. The CDR3 loop reads CASSPGGKSRDRGSHEQYF. The CDR3 DNA sequence: TGCGCCAGCAGTCCTGGGGGTAAATCCCGGGACAGGGGGTCCCACGAGCAGTACTTC.

Only one count was recorded for this clone. This chain connects TRBV29-1 to TRBJ1-2; D possibly corresponds to TRBD1 (5 bases). The ends were cut back, 6 bases at V and 4 bases at J, with 12 bases in the middle. This CDR3 has 12 amino acids. Germline CDR1 and CDR2: SQVTM and ANQGSEA. Here the CDR3 reads CSVADSSYGYTF. CDR3 DNA sequence: TGCAGCGTCGCTGACAGTTCCTATGGCTACACCTTC.

The CDR3 spells CASSFRQGYEQYF. CDR3 in DNA: TGTGCCAGTAGTTTCCGACAGGGATACGAGCAGTACTTC. The rearrangement links TRBV19 to TRBJ2-7, with 7 bases that match TRBD1. The CDR3 has 13 amino acids. J was trimmed by 4 bases and V by 5 bases; bases with no gene match: 5. Germline CDR1 is LNHDA and CDR2 is SQIVND (reference sequence).

The chain has TRBV2 and TRBJ2-1; weak D call: TRBD1 (6 bases). The CDR3 is made up of 13 amino acids. The ends were cut back, 6 bases at V and 7 bases at J, with 13 bases in the middle. Germline V gene sequence: CDR1 SNHLY, CDR2 FYNNEI. In DNA, the CDR3 is TGTGCCAGCAGGTGGACAGCCGGTAATGAGCAGTTCTTC. This encodes CASRWTAGNEQFF.

CDR3 sequence reads: CASSLNQGGSSYNSPLHF. CDR3 DNA sequence: TGTGCCAGCAGTCTTAATCAGGGTGGCAGCTCCTATAATTCACCCCTCCACTTT. The chain carries TRBV6-6 and TRBJ1-6; tentative D call: TRBD1 (5 bases). The CDR3 has 18 residues. Germline V gene sequence: CDR1 MNHNY, CDR2 SVGAGI (reference sequence). The V gene lost 5 bases and the J gene lost 0 bases, with 17 bases spanning the gap.

This chain uses TRBV27 with TRBJ2-7; 8 bases are a match to TRBD2. Germline lookup yields CDR1 MNHEY and CDR2 SMNVEV (reference sequence). The CDR3 spans 16 residues. V lost 3 bases and J lost 2; bases outside the gene matches: 9. CDR3 nucleotide sequence: TGTGCCAGCAGTTTGAACAGCGGGAGTCGTGCCTACGAGCAGTACTTC. Its protein is CASSLNSGSRAYEQYF.

The rearrangement uses TRBV5-1 and TRBJ1-2; D unclear. Germline CDR1 is SGHRS and CDR2 is YFSETQ. The ends were cut back, 0 bases at V and 1 base at J, with 4 bases in the middle. This CDR3 is built from 13 residues. The DNA for the CDR3 is TGCGCCAGCAGCTTGGCCAGTAACTATGGCTACACCTTC. Translation gives CASSLASNYGYTF. Drawing the rest from reference TRBV5-1 and TRBJ1-2, the complete variable domain is KAGVTQTPRYLIKTRGQQVTLSCSPISGHRSVSWYQQTPGQGLQFLFEYFSETQRNKGNFPGRFSGRQFSNSRSEMNVSTLELGDSALYLCASSLASNYGYTFGSGTRLTVV.

V is TRBV2 and J is TRBJ2-6; 8 positions agree with TRBD1. The CDR3 has 16 amino acids. Looked up from germline, CDR1 is SNHLY and CDR2 is FYNNEI. V shed 6 bases and J 3 bases; nucleotides not matched to a gene: 7. CDR3 loop: CASSLQGAYGANVLTF. The CDR3 nucleotides are TGTGCCAGCAGCCTGCAGGGGGCCTATGGGGCCAACGTCCTGACTTTC.

This clone was recorded a few times. The gene calls are TRBV27 and TRBJ2-5; D gene uncertain. Germline CDR1 MNHEY, CDR2 SMNVEV (reference sequence). V lost 5 bases to trimming and J lost 2 bases, with 12 bases between them. This CDR3 region has 14 residues. The CDR3 sequence is CASSPISSQETQYF. The CDR3 DNA reads TGTGCCAGCAGTCCGATCAGTTCACAAGAGACCCAGTACTTC.

CDR3 region: CASSQDQLAGGWYEQYF. The CDR3 coding sequence is TGTGCCAGCAGCCAAGATCAACTAGCGGGAGGATGGTACGAGCAGTACTTC. V and J are TRBV4-2 and TRBJ2-7; 12 bases align to TRBD2. This CDR3 comprises 17 residues. The V gene's germline CDR1 is LGHNA and CDR2 YNFKEQ. Trimming took 0 bases from V and 4 from J; bases not matched to a gene: 7.

The rearrangement uses TRBV28 and TRBJ2-4; 14 nucleotides line up with TRBD2. CDR3 length: 16 residues. Germline V lookup: CDR1 MDHEN, CDR2 SYDVKM. V lost 3 bases, J lost 7 bases, and 5 bases stayed unmatched. CDR3 amino acids: CASSLGLAGVENIQYF. DNA for the CDR3: TGTGCCAGCAGTTTGGGACTAGCGGGAGTTGAGAACATTCAGTACTTC. The full variable domain, completed using reference TRBV28 and TRBJ2-4, is DVKVTQSSRYLVKRTGEKVFLECVQDMDHENMFWYRQDPGLGLRLIYFSYDVKMKEKGDIPEGYSVSREKKERFSLILESASTNQTSMYLCASSLGLAGVENIQYFGAGTRLSVL.

This rearrangement joins TRBV6-5 to TRBJ2-1; D perhaps matches TRBD1 (5 bases). Germline V gives CDR1 MNHEY, CDR2 SVGAGI. This CDR3 is 12 amino acids long. Trimming took off 6 bases at V and 7 bases at J, with 10 bases between the two ends. The CDR3 here is CASSRQWNEQFF. The CDR3 DNA reads TGTGCCAGCAGCCGACAGTGGAATGAGCAGTTCTTC.

The chain combines TRBV11-2 with TRBJ1-5, with no clear D. This CDR3 spans 13 amino acids. Germline V gives CDR1 SGHAT, CDR2 FQNNGV. The V gene lost 1 base and the J gene lost 6 bases, with 7 bases spanning the gap. CDR3 residues: CASSLGRVQPQHF. The CDR3 DNA is TGTGCCAGCAGCTTAGGAAGAGTTCAGCCCCAGCATTTT.

J is TRBJ2-5 and V is TRBV5-1; TRBD1 agrees at 7 bases. The V segment lost 0 bases and the J segment 3 bases; nucleotides outside the gene matches: 2. This CDR3 has 14 residues. The V gene's germline CDR1 is SGHRS and CDR2 YFSETQ. The CDR3 nucleotides read TGCGCCAGCAGCTTGGCGGGACAGAAAGAGACCCAGTACTTC. This gives the protein CASSLAGQKETQYF.

The V call is TRBV11-2, the J call TRBJ2-6, with 7 bases that match TRBD1. Germline loops: CDR1 SGHAT, CDR2 FQNNGV. The CDR3 extends over 18 amino acids. Germline trimming cut 2 bases from V and 4 bases from J; bases unmatched to any gene: 11. The CDR3 coding sequence is TGTGCCAGCAGCTTAACGGGCAGGGGGAGTGGAGGGGCCAACGTCCTGACTTTC. Translated: CASSLTGRGSGGANVLTF.

This clone has more than one count but fewer than ten. The chain joins TRBV6-2 or TRBV6-3 to TRBJ2-7; D is perhaps TRBD1 (6 bases). The CDR3 loop spans 14 amino acids. CDR1 is MNHEY and CDR2 is SVGEGT in the germline V gene. Trimming shortened V by 2 bases and J by 3 bases, and 11 bases separated the two germline ends. CDR3 DNA: TGTGCCAGCAGTTACCCTCCGGACAGCTACGAGCAGTACTTC. It encodes CASSYPPDSYEQYF.

For the CDR3, the DNA is TGTGCCAGCAGCTACCGGACGGGACAAGAGACCCAGTACTTC. This translates into CASSYRTGQETQYF. V is TRBV5-6 and J is TRBJ2-5, with D possibly matching TRBD2 (5 bases). From germline, CDR1 is SGHDT and CDR2 YYEEEE. The CDR3 consists of 14 residues. The ends were cut back, 3 bases at V and 2 bases at J, with 11 bases in the middle.

This chain links TRBV30 with TRBJ2-1; unclear D gene. The V end lost 0 bases, the J end lost 8 bases, and 11 bases lay between the germline ends. This CDR3 is built from 13 residues. Germline assignment: CDR1 GTSNPN and CDR2 SVGIG (reference sequence). The CDR3 bases are TGTGCCTGGAGTGTATCCTCGTCGGATGAGCAGTTCTTC. Translated, it gives CAWSVSSSDEQFF.

The J gene is TRBJ2-7, the V gene TRBV4-2, with 12 nucleotides matching TRBD2. Per germline, CDR1 LGHNA and CDR2 YNFKEQ. V was pared by 1 base and J by 0 bases, with 4 bases of the junction left unmatched. The CDR3 sequence is 17 residues long. The CDR3 coding sequence is TGTGCCAGCAGCCAAGCGGCACTAGCGGGAGGCTCCTACGAGCAGTACTTC. The encoded protein is CASSQAALAGGSYEQYF.

J is TRBJ1-2 and V is TRBV5-1; D gene uncertain. The CDR3 runs 14 residues. Per the germline V gene, CDR1 is SGHRS and CDR2 is YFSETQ. V lost 0 bases and J lost 4, with 10 bases in between. In nucleotides, the CDR3 is TGCGCCAGCAGCTTGGTGTCGCCGAGCTATGGCTACACCTTC. Amino acids: CASSLVSPSYGYTF.

The chain combines TRBV9 with TRBJ1-2, with D possibly TRBD1 on 5 matching bases. CDR1 is SGDLS, CDR2 YYNGEE, per germline. The CDR3 length is 17 residues. V was cut by 2 bases and J by 0 bases, with 17 bases left in between. CDR3 nucleotide sequence: TGTGCCAGCAGCGTGGGGTCAGGGTGGTCAGCTAACTATGGCTACACCTTC. It yields the protein CASSVGSGWSANYGYTF.

The chain recombines TRBV28 with TRBJ1-3; no reliable D call. The CDR3 is 14 amino acids. V was clipped by 7 bases and J by 1 base, with 11 bases between them. From germline, CDR1 is MDHEN and CDR2 SYDVKM. This chain's CDR3 is CASKEGGSGNTIYF. The CDR3 DNA reads TGTGCCAGCAAAGAGGGTGGGTCTGGAAACACCATATATTTT.